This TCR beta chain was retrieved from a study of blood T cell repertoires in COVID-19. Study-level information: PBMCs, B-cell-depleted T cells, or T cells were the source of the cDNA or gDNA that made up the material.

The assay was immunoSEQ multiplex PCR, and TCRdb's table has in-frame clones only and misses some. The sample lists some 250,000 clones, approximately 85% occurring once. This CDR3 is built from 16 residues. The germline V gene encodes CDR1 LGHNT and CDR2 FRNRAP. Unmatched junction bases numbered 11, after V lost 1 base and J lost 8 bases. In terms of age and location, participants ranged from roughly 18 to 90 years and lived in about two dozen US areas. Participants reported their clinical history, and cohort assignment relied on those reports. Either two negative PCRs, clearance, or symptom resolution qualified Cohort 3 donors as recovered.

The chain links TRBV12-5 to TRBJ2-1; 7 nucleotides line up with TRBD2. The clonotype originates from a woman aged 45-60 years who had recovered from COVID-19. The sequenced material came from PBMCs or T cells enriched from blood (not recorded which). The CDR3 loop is CASGLALGGPQDEQFF. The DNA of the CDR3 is TGTGCTAGTGGTTTGGCCTTGGGAGGGCCGCAGGATGAGCAGTTCTTC. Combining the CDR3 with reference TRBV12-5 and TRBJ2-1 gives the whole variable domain DARVTQTPRHKVTEMGQEVTMRCQPILGHNTVFWYRQTMMQGLELLAYFRNRAPLDDSGMPKDRFSAEMPDATLATLKIQPSEPRDSAVYFCASGLALGGPQDEQFFGPGTRLTVL.